This record looks at one T cell receptor beta chain sequence and its context. As yet, its antigen is unknown. The entry originates in a study of cytomegalovirus exposure and HLA in healthy donors. Study details: Samples from HLA-typed donors yielded about 85 million unique TCRs in an early data release.

60 Vbeta and 13 Jbeta primers were used in PCR. Sequencing was performed with immunoSEQ multiplex PCR; in TCRdb, only in-frame clones are kept and a portion is missing. Altogether tens of thousands of clones are present, about 73% being singletons, with the ten largest covering approximately 3.5%. Overall study results and limits: A later analysis found most CMV-associated TCR beta chains apparently HLA-restricted. In a later analysis, V- and J-gene trimming of beta chains associated with a DCLRE1C missense variant, replicated independently.

The CDR3 is 14 residues long. The V end was cut by 8 bases, the J end by 6 bases, with 17 bases between. Germline V gene data show CDR1 as MNHNS and CDR2 as SASEGT. The sequence derives from a young woman in good health and CMV-seronegative. V gene TRBV6-1 combines with J gene TRBJ1-5; D gene ambiguous. The material sequenced was PBMCs. The CDR3 DNA follows: TGTGCCAGCTCGATGGTCACGCGCCGTCAGCCCCAGCATTTT. This gives the protein CASSMVTRRQPQHF.